This T cell receptor beta chain was obtained from a study of T cell changes during pregnancy in multiple sclerosis. The protocol was immunoSEQ multiplex PCR, while the TCRdb copy is restricted to in-frame clones and leaves out a portion. The sample lists about 68,000 clones; 92% were seen once. Germline V CDR1 and CDR2: SQVTM, ANQGSEA. The CDR3 has 13 amino acids. Trimming pared 4 bases from V and 0 bases from J, leaving 9 bases between. The source material was peripheral blood, sampled in the second trimester of pregnancy. The chain couples TRBV29-1 to TRBJ1-1; D is perhaps TRBD1 (5 bases). The clonotype comes from a female donor in good health, enrolled as a control in a pregnancy study. The CDR3 is CSVGGLMNTEAFF. The CDR3 DNA sequence: TGCAGCGTTGGGGGACTCATGAACACTGAAGCTTTCTTT. Together with reference TRBV29-1 and TRBJ1-1, the CDR3 gives the full variable domain: SAVISQKPSRDICQRGTSLTIQCQVDSQVTMMFWYRQQPGQSLTLIATANQGSEATYESGFVIDKFPISRPNLTFSTLTVSNMSPEDSSIYLCSVGGLMNTEAFFGQGTRLTVV.